Below are 5 T cell receptor beta chains sequenced from a single sample in a study of metastatic and nonmetastatic thyroid tumors. Each patient came to thyroid surgery without any prior treatment (of any kind). TCRdb re-called clones via MiXCR from the PCR reads. The sample contains approximately 29,000 clones, about 32% of which appear only once. Sequencing was carried out using blood. The receptors were gathered from a female donor with papillary thyroid cancer or a benign thyroid nodule (not recorded which). Some clones in this sample may be carry-over from other donors' samples.

This clone was counted many times. V is TRBV20-1 and J is TRBJ2-7; perhaps TRBD2 as D (5 bases). V was clipped by 3 bases and J by 3 bases, with 6 bases between them. The CDR3 is made up of 11 amino acids. Per germline, CDR1 DFQATT and CDR2 SNEGSKA (reference sequence). The CDR3 here is CSASGNYEQYF. The CDR3 DNA follows: TGCAGTGCTAGCGGGAACTACGAGCAGTACTTC.

This clone was detected ten times or more. The chain has TRBV19 and TRBJ2-5, with 7 bases aligning to TRBD1. Trimming at V came to 6 bases and at J to 5 bases, leaving 9 bases not matched to a gene. Germline V CDR1 and CDR2: LNHDA, SQIVND (reference sequence). The CDR3 length is 14 residues. In nucleotides, the CDR3 is TGTGCCAGTAGCACTCTGACAGGGTACGAGACCCAGTACTTC. It is translated as CASSTLTGYETQYF.

A note on this clone: The junction departs from the called germline gene at one end, perhaps through a read error. This sequence joins TRBV19 and TRBJ1-5; D is perhaps TRBD1 (5 bases). The germline CDR1 and CDR2 sequences are LNHDA and SQIVND (reference sequence). This CDR3 is built from 16 residues. CDR3 sequence reads: CASSLPGLEVDQRQLF. The CDR3 region has the DNA TGTGCCAGTAGTCTTCCGGGACTCGAGGTAGATCAGCGCCAGCTTTTT.

This clone was seen at least ten times. V is TRBV10-3 and J is TRBJ1-1; D is uncertain. The CDR3 has 14 residues. Germline CDR1 and CDR2: ENHRY and SYGVKD. Trimming removed 7 bases at V and 4 bases at J, with 16 bases between. The CDR3 DNA reads as TGTGCCATCACTACGGGAGCCCTGGGCACTGAAGCTTTCTTT. Its translation: CAITTGALGTEAFF.

By sample fraction, this clone is medium-sized. The chain combines TRBV27 with TRBJ2-5; maybe TRBD2 (6 bases). Germline-derived CDR1 and CDR2 are MNHEY and SMNVEV (reference sequence). The CDR3 is 15 amino acids. V was clipped by 3 bases and J by 2 bases, with 13 bases between them. The DNA of the CDR3 is TGTGCCAGCAGTTTTTTGAGCGGGCCTCAAGAGACCCAGTACTTC. Amino acid sequence: CASSFLSGPQETQYF.